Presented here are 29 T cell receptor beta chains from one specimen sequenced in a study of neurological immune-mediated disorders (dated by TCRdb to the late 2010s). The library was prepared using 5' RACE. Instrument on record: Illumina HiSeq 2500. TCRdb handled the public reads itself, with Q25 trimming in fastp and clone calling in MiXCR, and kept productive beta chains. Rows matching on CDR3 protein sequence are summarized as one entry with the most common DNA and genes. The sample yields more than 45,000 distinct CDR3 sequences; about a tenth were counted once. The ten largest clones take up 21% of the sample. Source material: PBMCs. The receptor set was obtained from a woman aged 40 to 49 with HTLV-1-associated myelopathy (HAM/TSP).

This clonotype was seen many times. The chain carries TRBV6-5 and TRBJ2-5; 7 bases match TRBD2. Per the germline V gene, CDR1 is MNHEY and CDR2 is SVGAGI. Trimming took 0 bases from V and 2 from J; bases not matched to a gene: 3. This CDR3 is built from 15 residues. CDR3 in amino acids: CASSYSWGGQETQYF. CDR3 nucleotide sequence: TGTGCCAGCAGTTACTCTTGGGGGGGGCAAGAGACCCAGTACTTC.

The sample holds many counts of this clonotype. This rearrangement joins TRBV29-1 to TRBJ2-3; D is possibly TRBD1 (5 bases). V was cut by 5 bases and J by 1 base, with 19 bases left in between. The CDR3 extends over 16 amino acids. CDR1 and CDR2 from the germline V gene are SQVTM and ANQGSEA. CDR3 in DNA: TGCAGCGTTCAAAAAAGTGGGGCCTACCGCACAGATACGCAGTATTTT. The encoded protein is CSVQKSGAYRTDTQYF.

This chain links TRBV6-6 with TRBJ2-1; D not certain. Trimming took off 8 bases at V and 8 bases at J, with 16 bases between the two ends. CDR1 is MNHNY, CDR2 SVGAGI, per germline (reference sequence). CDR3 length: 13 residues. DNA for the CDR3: TGTGCCAGCCGACTTAGGTCGGCGGATGAGCAGTTCTTC. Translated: CASRLRSADEQFF.

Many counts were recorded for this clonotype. CDR3: CASSVAATGLYEQYF. CDR3 DNA: TGTGCCAGCAGCGTAGCTGCGACAGGGCTCTACGAGCAGTACTTC. The chain combines TRBV9 with TRBJ2-7; TRBD1 agrees at 7 bases. The ends lost 0 bases at V and 3 bases at J; junction bases unmatched: 6. This CDR3 comprises 15 residues. Germline V gene lookup returns CDR1 SGDLS and CDR2 YYNGEE.

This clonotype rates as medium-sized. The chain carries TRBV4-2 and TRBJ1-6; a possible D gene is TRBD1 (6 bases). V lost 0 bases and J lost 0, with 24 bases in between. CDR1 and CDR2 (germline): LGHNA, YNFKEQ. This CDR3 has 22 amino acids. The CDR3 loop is CASSQDVGGRTTLSSYNSPLHF. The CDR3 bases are TGTGCCAGCAGCCAAGATGTGGGGGGGCGGACTACTTTGAGCTCCTATAATTCACCCCTCCACTTT.

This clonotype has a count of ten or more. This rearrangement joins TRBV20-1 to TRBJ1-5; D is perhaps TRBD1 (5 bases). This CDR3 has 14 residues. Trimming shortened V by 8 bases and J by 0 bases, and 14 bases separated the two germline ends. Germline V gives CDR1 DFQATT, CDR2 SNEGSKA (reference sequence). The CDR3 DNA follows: TGCAGTCAATTCGGGACTAATAGCAATCAGCCCCAGCATTTT. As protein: CSQFGTNSNQPQHF.

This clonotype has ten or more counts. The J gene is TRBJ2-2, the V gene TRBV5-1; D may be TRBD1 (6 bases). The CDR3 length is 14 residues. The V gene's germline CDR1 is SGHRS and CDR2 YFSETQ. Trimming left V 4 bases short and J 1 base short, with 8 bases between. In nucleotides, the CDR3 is TGCGCCAGCAGCCCGGGACAGAACACCGGGGAGCTGTTTTTT. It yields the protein CASSPGQNTGELFF.

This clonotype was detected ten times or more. Written as DNA, the CDR3 is TGTGCCAGCTCAGGACTGCGGAGGGATGAGCAGTTCTTC. Amino acids: CASSGLRRDEQFF. V gene TRBV18 combines with J gene TRBJ2-1, with D possibly being TRBD2 (6 bases). With 5 bases removed from V and 8 bases from J, the gap between germline ends came to 13 bases. Germline CDR1 reads KGHSH; CDR2 reads LQKENI. The CDR3 contains 13 residues. The full variable domain, in which reference TRBV18 and TRBJ2-1 provide the parts outside the CDR3, is NAGVMQNPRHLVRRRGQEARLRCSPMKGHSHVYWYRQLPEEGLKFMVYLQKENIIDESGMPKERFSAEFPKEGPSILRIQQVVRGDSAAYFCASSGLRRDEQFFGPGTRLTVL.

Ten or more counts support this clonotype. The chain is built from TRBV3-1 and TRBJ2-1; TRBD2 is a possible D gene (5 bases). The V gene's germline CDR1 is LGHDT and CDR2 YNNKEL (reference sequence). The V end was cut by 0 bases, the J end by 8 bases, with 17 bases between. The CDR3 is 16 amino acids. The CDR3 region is CASSQEEGSRADEQFF. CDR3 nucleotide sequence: TGTGCCAGCAGCCAAGAAGAGGGATCCCGGGCGGATGAGCAGTTCTTC.

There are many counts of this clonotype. CDR3 nucleotides: TGTGCCACCAGCAGGGGGGACAGGAACCGACAAGAGACCCAGTACTTC. Protein product: CATSRGDRNRQETQYF. This chain uses TRBV15 with TRBJ2-5; 8 bases match TRBD1. The CDR3 is 16 amino acids. Germline assignment: CDR1 LNHNV and CDR2 YYDKDF (reference sequence). V lost 3 bases and J lost 2; bases outside the gene matches: 8.

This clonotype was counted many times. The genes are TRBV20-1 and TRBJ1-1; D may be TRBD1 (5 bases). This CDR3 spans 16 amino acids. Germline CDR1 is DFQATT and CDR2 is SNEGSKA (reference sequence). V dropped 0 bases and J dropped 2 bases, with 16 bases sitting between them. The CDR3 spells CSARDVRRGYNTEAFF. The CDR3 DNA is TGCAGTGCTAGAGATGTACGCCGGGGGTATAACACTGAAGCTTTCTTT.

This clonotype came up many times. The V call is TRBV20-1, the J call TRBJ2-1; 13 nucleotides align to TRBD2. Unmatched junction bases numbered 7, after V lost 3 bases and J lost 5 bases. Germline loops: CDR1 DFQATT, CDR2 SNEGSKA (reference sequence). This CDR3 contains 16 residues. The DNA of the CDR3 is TGCAGTGCTAGTATAACTAGCGGGGGGGCCCACAATGAGCAGTTCTTC. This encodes CSASITSGGAHNEQFF.

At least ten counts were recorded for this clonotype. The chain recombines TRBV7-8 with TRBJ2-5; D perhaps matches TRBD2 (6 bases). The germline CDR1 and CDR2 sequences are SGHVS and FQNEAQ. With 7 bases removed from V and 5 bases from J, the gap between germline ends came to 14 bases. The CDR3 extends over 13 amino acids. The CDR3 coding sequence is TGTGCCAGCAAGCCGCGGGGCGAGGAGACCCAGTACTTC. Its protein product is CASKPRGEETQYF.

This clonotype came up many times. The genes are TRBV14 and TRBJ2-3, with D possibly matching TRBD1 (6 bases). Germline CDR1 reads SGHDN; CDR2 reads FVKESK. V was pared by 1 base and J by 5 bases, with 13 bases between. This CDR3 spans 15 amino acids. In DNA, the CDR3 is TGTGCCAGCAGCCAAGGGTGGACAGCTCGAGATACGCAGTATTTT. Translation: CASSQGWTARDTQYF.

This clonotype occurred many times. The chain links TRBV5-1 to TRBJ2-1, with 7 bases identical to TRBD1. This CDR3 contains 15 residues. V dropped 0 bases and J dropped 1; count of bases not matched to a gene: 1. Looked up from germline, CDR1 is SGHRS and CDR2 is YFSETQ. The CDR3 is CASSLETGSYNEQFF. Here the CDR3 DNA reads TGCGCCAGCAGCTTGGAGACAGGGTCCTACAATGAGCAGTTCTTC.

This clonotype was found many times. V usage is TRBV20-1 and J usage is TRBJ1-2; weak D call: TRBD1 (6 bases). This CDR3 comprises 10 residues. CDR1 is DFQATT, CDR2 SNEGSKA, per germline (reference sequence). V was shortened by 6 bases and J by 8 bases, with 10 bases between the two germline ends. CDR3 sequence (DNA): TGCAGTGCGAGGAGGGGGGGCTACACCTTC. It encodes CSARRGGYTF.

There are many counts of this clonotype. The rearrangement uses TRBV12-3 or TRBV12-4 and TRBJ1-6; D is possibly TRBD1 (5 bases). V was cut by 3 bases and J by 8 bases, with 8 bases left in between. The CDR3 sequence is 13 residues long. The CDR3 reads CASSFGGDSPLHF. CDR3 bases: TGTGCCAGCAGTTTTGGAGGGGATTCACCCCTCCACTTT.

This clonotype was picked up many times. CDR3 residues: CASSLVAGLGTDTQYF. In DNA, the CDR3 is TGTGCCAGCAGTTTAGTTGCGGGACTAGGCACAGATACGCAGTATTTT. The chain combines TRBV12-3 or TRBV12-4 with TRBJ2-3; TRBD2 matches at 8 bases. The CDR3 sequence is 16 residues long. With 1 base clipped from V and 1 base from J, the junction kept 4 bases outside the gene matches.

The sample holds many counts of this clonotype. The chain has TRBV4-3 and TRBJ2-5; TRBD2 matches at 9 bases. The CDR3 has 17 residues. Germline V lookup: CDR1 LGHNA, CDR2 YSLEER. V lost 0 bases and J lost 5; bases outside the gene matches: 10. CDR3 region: CASSQEPGGGGSETQYF. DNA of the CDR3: TGCGCCAGCAGCCAAGAACCGGGCGGGGGGGGCTCGGAGACCCAGTACTTC.

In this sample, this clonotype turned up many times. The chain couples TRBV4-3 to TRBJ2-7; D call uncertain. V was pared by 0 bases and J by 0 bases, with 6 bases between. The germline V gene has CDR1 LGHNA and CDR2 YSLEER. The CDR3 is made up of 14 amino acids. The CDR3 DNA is TGCGCCAGCAGCCAAGAGTACCGCTCCTACGAGCAGTACTTC. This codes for CASSQEYRSYEQYF.

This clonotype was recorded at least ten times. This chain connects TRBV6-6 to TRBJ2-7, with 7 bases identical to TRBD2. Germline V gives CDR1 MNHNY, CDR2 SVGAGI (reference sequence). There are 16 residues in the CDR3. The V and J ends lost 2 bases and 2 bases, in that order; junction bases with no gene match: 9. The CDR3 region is CASSYGTGRVTYEQYF. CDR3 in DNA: TGTGCCAGCAGTTACGGGACGGGGAGGGTTACCTACGAGCAGTACTTC.

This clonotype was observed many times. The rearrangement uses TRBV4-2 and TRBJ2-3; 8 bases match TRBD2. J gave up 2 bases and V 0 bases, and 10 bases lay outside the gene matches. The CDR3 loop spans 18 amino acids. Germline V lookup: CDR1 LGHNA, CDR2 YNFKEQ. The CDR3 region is CASSQDLGGGLSTDTQYF. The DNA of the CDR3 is TGTGCCAGCAGCCAAGATTTGGGCGGGGGGCTATCCACAGATACGCAGTATTTT.

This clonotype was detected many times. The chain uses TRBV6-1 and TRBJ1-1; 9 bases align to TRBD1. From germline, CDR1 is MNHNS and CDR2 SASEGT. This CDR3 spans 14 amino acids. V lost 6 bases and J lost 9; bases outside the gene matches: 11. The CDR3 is CASRSGQGRTKAFF. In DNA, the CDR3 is TGTGCCAGCAGGAGCGGACAGGGGCGAACAAAAGCTTTCTTT.

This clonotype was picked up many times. CDR3: CASSQELETQYF. The CDR3 DNA is TGTGCCAGCAGCCAAGAATTGGAGACCCAGTACTTC. The chain carries TRBV14 and TRBJ2-5; no firm D call. Germline V gene sequence: CDR1 SGHDN, CDR2 FVKESK. The CDR3 totals 12 residues. V was trimmed by 0 bases and J by 5 bases, leaving 4 bases between them.

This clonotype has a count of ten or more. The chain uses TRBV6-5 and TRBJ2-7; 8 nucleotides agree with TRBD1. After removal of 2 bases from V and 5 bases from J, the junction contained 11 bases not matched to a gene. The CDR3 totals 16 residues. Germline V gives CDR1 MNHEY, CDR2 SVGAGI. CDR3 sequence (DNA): TGTGCCAGCAGTTACGCGGGCGGCAGGGGGCGGAACGAGCAGTACTTC. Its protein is CASSYAGGRGRNEQYF.

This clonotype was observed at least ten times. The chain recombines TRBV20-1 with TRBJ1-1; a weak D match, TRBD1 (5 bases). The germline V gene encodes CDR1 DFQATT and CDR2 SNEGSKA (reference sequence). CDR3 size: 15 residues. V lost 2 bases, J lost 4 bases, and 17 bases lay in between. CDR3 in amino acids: CSARHDTGTFTEAFF. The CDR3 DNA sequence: TGCAGTGCTAGACATGATACCGGGACTTTCACTGAAGCTTTCTTT.

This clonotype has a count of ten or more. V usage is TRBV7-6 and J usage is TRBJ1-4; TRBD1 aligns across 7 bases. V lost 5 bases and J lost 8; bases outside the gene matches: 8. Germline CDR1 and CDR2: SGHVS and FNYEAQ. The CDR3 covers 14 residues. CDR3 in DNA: TGTGCCAGCAGCGACCGGACAGGTCCCGAAAAACTGTTTTTT. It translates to CASSDRTGPEKLFF.

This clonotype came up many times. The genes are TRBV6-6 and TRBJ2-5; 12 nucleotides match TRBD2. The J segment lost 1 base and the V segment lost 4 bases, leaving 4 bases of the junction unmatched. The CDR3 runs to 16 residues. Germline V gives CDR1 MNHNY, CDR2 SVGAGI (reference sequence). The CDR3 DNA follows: TGTGCCAGCAGTTCTGGACTAGCGGGGCTCCAAGAGACCCAGTACTTC. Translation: CASSSGLAGLQETQYF.

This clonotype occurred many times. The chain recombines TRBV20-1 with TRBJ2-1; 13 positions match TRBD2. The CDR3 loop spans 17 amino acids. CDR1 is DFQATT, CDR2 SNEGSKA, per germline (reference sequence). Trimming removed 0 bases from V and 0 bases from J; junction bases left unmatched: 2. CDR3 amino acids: CSARDRTSGSSYNEQFF. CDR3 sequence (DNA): TGCAGTGCTAGAGATCGGACTAGCGGGAGCTCCTACAATGAGCAGTTCTTC.